The entry that follows covers one TCR beta chain sequence. Its antigen target is currently unknown. Per-base quality was not reported, and no clone a single base away is much larger than it. Ophthalmopathy patients had moderately to severely active disease, Clinical Activity Score of at least 3, NOSPECS grade of at least 4, and disease duration under 3 months. Patients were excluded if they had other autoimmune diseases, uncontrolled infections, pregnancy or lactation. Diagnosis relied on clinical symptoms, serum thyroxine, TRAb, thyroid ultrasound and orbital computed tomography. PBMCs were isolated from 10 ml of fresh peripheral blood by Ficoll-Paque density gradient centrifugation. Trizol reagent was used to extract the total RNA, and its quality was then checked on an Agilent 2100 Bioanalyzer. These data originate in a study of Graves' ophthalmopathy and Graves' hyperthyroidism (dated by TCRdb to between 2017 and 2018). Notes on the research overall: Peripheral blood was collected at initial diagnosis, before any treatment. The study used signatures of the TCR beta repertoire to tell Graves' ophthalmopathy apart from Graves' hyperthyroidism and to predict which patients would progress to ophthalmopathy. In total, approximately 130 blood samples were TCR-sequenced: 40 to 45 ophthalmopathy, some 72 hyperthyroidism and some 17 hyperthyroidism-to-ophthalmopathy patients. To explore V-J signatures distinguishing ophthalmopathy from hyperthyroidism, a discovery set of about a hundred patients (fewer than 45 ophthalmopathy, roughly 55 stable hyperthyroidism) was enrolled. For independent validation, a separate cohort was made up of 18 hyperthyroidism patients plus 17 patients who later progressed from hyperthyroidism to ophthalmopathy. T-cell repertoires of thyroid tissue and blood were compared in about 6 hyperthyroidism patients. After sampling, hyperthyroidism patients received methimazole starting at 30 mg daily, and ophthalmopathy patients received high-dose intravenous methylprednisolone. Findings and caveats that apply to the study as a whole: Most expanded thyroid clonotypes with a frequency above 0.001 also appeared in blood, which suggests that blood repertoires may reflect the immune response in the thyroid. No statistical method was used to set the sample size in advance, and the investigators knew which group each participant was assigned to. In validation, the model predicted ophthalmopathy progression with 70.59% sensitivity and about 73% specificity; 12 predicted patients were CT-confirmed with GO in a median of 6.5 months. In cross-validation, the 13-signature model distinguished ophthalmopathy from stable hyperthyroidism with 85% to 90% sensitivity and approximately 81% specificity, and in the test set the corresponding values were around 78% and 73%.

The V and J ends are trimmed by 0 bases and 4 bases, leaving 7 bases between them. The germline V gene yields SGHRS for CDR1 and YFSETQ for CDR2. The CDR3, from cysteine to phenylalanine, totals 14 residues. The only DNA kept is the CDR3, 42 bases in frame from the first base. For repertoire sequencing, the TCR beta CDR3 regions were amplified from RNA transcripts. The first round of RT-PCR was done with HTBI primers and the Qiagen OneStep RT-PCR kit, and was followed by a second round of multiplex PCR, then size selection and purification. The libraries underwent paired-end sequencing with 100 bp reads on an Illumina HiSeq2000. The source study handled its data this way. SOAPnuke was used to process the reads, removing any read that contained adapters or uncalled bases, had a mean Phred below 15, or lacked an exact match to the constant primer or identifier. COPE v1.2.5 was used to merge the high-quality paired reads. Each unique nucleotide sequence was treated as a clonotype, and MiTCR v1.1 was used to align the clonotypes to the IMGT TRB V, D and J references. Only V-J combinations with frequency above 0.0001 were analysed, covering about 99% of repertoires. A TCR clonal expansion and chaos score per V-J combination was defined as the ratio of F50 clonal expansion to chaos observed in the TCRdist matrix. Welch's t-statistics and random forest were used to narrow the features down to more than 10 V-J combinations, which were then fed into a naive Bayes classifier. The similarity between thyroid and blood repertoires was quantified using the Morisita-Horn index. TCRdb reran the public reads through fastp at Q25 and MiXCR, keeping productive beta chains. One record per CDR3 amino acid sequence lists the most common genes and DNA. Clone size and V and J calls follow TCRdb, not the original study. For this sample there are hundreds of thousands of distinct CDR3 sequences; over 40% appear just once. Together, the top ten hold around 3% of the sample.

Sequencing was done on a sample of peripheral blood. The origin of this receptor is an adult man with Graves' ophthalmopathy. The sequence joins TRBV5-1 to TRBJ1-4; no confident D gene assignment can be made. At the DNA level, the sequence is TGCGCCAGCAGCTTGGACAGCGTTAATGAAAAACTGTTTTTT. Translation gives CASSLDSVNEKLFF.